The 4 T cell receptor beta chains given below trace back to one sample, sequenced in a study of T-cell reconstitution after alpha-beta-depleted transplantation in children. Preparation of the TCRbeta library involved a method that used unique molecular identifiers. One entry per CDR3 protein, called by TCRdb with MiXCR from the PCR reads. The sample shows around 600,000 distinct CDR3 sequences, roughly 17% of them seen only once. Sequences were derived from PBMCs from the stem cell graft donor, sampled from the stem cell graft. All receptors come from a human donor who donated a stem cell graft to a child with acute myeloid leukemia.

This clonotype was seen repeatedly, ten times or more. The chain couples TRBV15 to TRBJ1-5; D unclear. Per germline, CDR1 LNHNV and CDR2 YYDKDF (reference sequence). The ends were cut back, 0 bases at V and 0 bases at J, with 3 bases in the middle. The CDR3 length is 14 residues. Here the CDR3 reads CATSRDPSNQPQHF. The CDR3 DNA reads TGTGCCACCAGCAGAGATCCTAGCAATCAGCCCCAGCATTTT.

V usage is TRBV5-1 and J usage is TRBJ2-2, with 11 bases lining up with TRBD2. CDR3 length: 21 residues. Trimming cost V 0 bases and J 4 bases; bases outside gene matches: 17. The germline V gene encodes CDR1 SGHRS and CDR2 YFSETQ. The CDR3 here is CASSLAGGGSTSGGFTGELFF. The CDR3 DNA follows: TGCGCCAGCAGCTTGGCCGGAGGAGGCTCTACTAGCGGGGGATTCACCGGGGAGCTGTTTTTT. Complete variable domain (other parts from reference TRBV5-1 and TRBJ2-2): KAGVTQTPRYLIKTRGQQVTLSCSPISGHRSVSWYQQTPGQGLQFLFEYFSETQRNKGNFPGRFSGRQFSNSRSEMNVSTLELGDSALYLCASSLAGGGSTSGGFTGELFFGEGSRLTVL.

The chain is built from TRBV28 and TRBJ2-4; the D gene is possibly TRBD1 (8 bases). Germline lookup yields CDR1 MDHEN and CDR2 SYDVKM. V was clipped by 7 bases and J by 7 bases, with 23 bases between them. This CDR3 comprises 16 residues. The CDR3 loop reads CASTTGGTGPRNIQYF. CDR3 bases: TGTGCCAGCACTACCGGGGGGACAGGTCCCCGCAACATTCAGTACTTC.

This clonotype has at least ten counts. The rearrangement links TRBV20-1 to TRBJ2-1, with D perhaps matching TRBD2 (7 bases). CDR3 length: 14 residues. Germline V gene lookup returns CDR1 DFQATT and CDR2 SNEGSKA (reference sequence). The V gene lost 1 base and the J gene lost 8 bases, with 15 bases spanning the gap. The CDR3 nucleotides are TGCAGTGCTAGAGGCGAACGGGGGGCCGATGAGCAGTTCTTC. This gives the protein CSARGERGADEQFF.